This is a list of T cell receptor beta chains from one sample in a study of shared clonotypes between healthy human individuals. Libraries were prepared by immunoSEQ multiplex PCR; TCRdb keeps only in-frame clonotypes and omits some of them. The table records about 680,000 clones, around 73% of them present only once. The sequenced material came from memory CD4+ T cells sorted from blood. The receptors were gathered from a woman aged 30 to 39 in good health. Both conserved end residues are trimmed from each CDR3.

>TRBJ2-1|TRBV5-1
ASSSDTVSYNEQF
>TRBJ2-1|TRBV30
AWRNGTYNEQF
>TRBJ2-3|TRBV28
ASSPGQLADTQY
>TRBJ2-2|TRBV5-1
ASSLASGTAAGELF
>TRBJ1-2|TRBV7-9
ASSLGGGYGYT
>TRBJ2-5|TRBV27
ASSSRQETQY
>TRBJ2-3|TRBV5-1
ASSLGGLAGGSTDTQY
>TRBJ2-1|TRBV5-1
ASSLSTSGTSSYNEQF
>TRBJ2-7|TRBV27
ASSQKRGPSYEQY
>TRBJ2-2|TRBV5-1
ASSAQGFTGELF
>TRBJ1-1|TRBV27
ASQQGVNTEAF
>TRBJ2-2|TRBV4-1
ASSQDSPGQESTGELF
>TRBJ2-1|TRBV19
ASSIVLAGGANNEQF
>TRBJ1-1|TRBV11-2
ASSRGQGDTEAF
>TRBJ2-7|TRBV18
ASSTGQGREQY
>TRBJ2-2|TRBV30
ASLSGRANTGELF
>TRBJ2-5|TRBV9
ASSVSSLLAGVQETQY
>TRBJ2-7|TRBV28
ASSQGLPPYEQY
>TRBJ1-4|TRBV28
ASRGASDEKLF
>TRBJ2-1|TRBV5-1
ASSRTPISLVESSYNEQF
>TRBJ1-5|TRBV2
ASSRDRGSNQPQH
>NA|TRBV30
ASKQGTSVEQY
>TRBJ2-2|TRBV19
ASSIRGQTGELF
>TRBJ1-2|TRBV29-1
SVEDRGSSGYT
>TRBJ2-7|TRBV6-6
ASSLQEAYEQY
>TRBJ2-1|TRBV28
ASRPGGSTYHEQF
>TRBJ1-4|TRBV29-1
SAGTGDEKLF
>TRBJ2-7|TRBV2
ASQGQGGYEQY
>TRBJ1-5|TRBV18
ASSPSKGNQPQH
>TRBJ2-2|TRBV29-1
SVDLAGGAGELF
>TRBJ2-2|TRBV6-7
ASDRDPMAGELF
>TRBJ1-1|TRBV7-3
ASSQGEDTEAF
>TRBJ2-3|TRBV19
ASSPRTSTDTQY
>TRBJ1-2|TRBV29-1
SAKEPGRRIYGYT
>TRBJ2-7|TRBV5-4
ASSRAGTTTYEQY
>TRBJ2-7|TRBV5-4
ASSLLSGRPPYEQY
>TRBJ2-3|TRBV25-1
ASSPGLASGTQY
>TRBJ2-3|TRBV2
ASRGTSGRADTQY
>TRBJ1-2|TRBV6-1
ASSDGQHGYT
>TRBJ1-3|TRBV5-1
ASSLMPGSGNTIY
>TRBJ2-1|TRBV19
ASSMQDRGQF
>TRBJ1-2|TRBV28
ASSRTGWYGYT
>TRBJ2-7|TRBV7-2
ASSLRLLAGRGDEQY
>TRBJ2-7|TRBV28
ASSLVPSGRVSSYEQY
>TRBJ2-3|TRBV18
ASSPGLAGATDTQY
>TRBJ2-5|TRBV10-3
AISEGTSAETQY
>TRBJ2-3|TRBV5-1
ASSLADVSTDTQY
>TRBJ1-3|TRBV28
ASSMPGTGGNTIY
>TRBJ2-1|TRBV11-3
ASSVGSDEQF
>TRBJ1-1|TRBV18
ASSPTRDTEAF
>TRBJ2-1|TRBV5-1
ASGRGSDYNEQF
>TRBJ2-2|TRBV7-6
ASSLAQDRGELF
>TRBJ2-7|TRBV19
ASSIDNYEQY
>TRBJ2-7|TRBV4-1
ASSQDVLLDYEQY
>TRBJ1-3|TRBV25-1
ASSEWGRRNSGNTIY
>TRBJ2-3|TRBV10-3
AITAGATDTQY
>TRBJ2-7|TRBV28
ASSAGPSEQY
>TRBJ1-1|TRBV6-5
ASSFTGGPNTEAF
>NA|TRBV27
ASGKQGLEQY
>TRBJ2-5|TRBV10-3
ATRAVEETQY